This T cell receptor beta chain originates from a study of cytomegalovirus exposure and HLA in healthy donors (dated by TCRdb to 2016 to 2017). Turning to the overall study: An earlier analysis of several hundred of the donors reported under 300 Gb of sequence data and 117 million unique TCR beta sequences obtained from some 200 million T cells. The number of donors typed differed by locus, with about 629-630 for A, B, C, DRB1 and DQB1, 522 for DQA1, approximately 570 for DPA1, and some 470 for DPB1. Of the 300 to 500 genotyped donors, roughly 76% were placed in the genetic ancestry cluster associated with self-reported Caucasian donors. The later analysis used no new phenotypic data to find candidate immune exposures, relying instead on TCR beta sequences and their occurrence across donors. HLA typing included class I and class II loci at four-digit resolution. Approximately 310 gigabases of sequencing data and 78 million or so unique TCR sequences were included in an early release covering around 600 HLA-typed donors. All discovery cohort repertoires had been generated on a single sequencing platform. Genome-wide SNP genotypes for about 65% of the 666 donors were used in a later genetic analysis, which treated that subset as a discovery cohort. Donor age, sex, ethnicity and CMV serostatus were compiled together with the repertoire data. A separate validation cohort of roughly 130 different subjects was used in addition to the roughly 720-subject first cohort. An earlier analysis of approximately 580 of the donors used high-throughput TCR beta sequencing to judge whether each TCR beta V gene segment behaved as functional or pseudogenic. High-throughput TCR immunosequencing, statistical association of individual TCRs with disease status, and machine learning were combined to predict cytomegalovirus infection status. Because of strong linkage in the cohort, four or five DR-DQ haplotypes were treated as single units for association and clustering. The study aimed to test whether signatures of past pathogen exposure could be identified by cataloging public T cell receptors. In a later analysis, previously published TCR beta repertoires from roughly 710 donors were re-analyzed and high-resolution HLA genotyping was added so that TCR occurrence patterns could be studied. On average, over 200,000 unique TCR beta nucleotide sequences were sequenced per donor among 398 genotyped donors of the cohort, with roughly 18% of those sequences being non-productive. The study profiled the T cell repertoires of 500 to 800 subjects by immunosequencing and related them to cytomegalovirus serostatus. The research as a whole found: Because counts were too low, approximately 18 rarely observed V segments, including chromosome 9 orphons, were excluded from the earlier analysis of some 540 of the donors. An earlier analysis of approximately 540 of the donors showed that most TCR beta V segments appeared in productive rearrangements either about 87% or about 30% of the time, which broadly matched IMGT annotations. In a later analysis, the rate of TCR association differed among HLA loci, with DRB1 alleles having the most associated TCRs and HLA-C alleles having the fewest. CMV serostatus was the only immune exposure information available for the cohort. Across donors, most TCR sequences were observed very rarely, whereas some public TCRs were present in many individuals. A group of highly shared sequence variants was considered likely to be a technical artifact of the sequencing pipeline. A later analysis associated around 16,000 TCR beta sequences with specific HLA alleles at a false discovery rate of 0.05. According to a later analysis, parvovirus B19, influenza, CMV and Epstein-Barr virus appeared linked to several top co-occurrence clusters. An association between a missense DCLRE1C variant and V-gene and J-gene trimming of TCR beta chains was found in a later genetic analysis and replicated in an independent cohort. Correlated functional status among segregating V segments might be attributable to linkage disequilibrium, but an unknown experimental factor could not be ruled out. In both the original and validation cohorts, the classifier was reported to diagnose cytomegalovirus status with high specificity and sensitivity. Three of the identified cytomegalovirus-associated TCR beta chains were confirmed in vitro to be specific for cytomegalovirus antigens. Most CMV-associated TCR beta chains appeared to be HLA-restricted in a later analysis, and the HLA associations seemed to be driven largely by CMV exposure. The study gave a list of 150 to 200 TCR beta chains associated with cytomegalovirus. Only TCR beta chains were sequenced in this cohort, and the absence of alpha or paired-chain data limited detectable features. Compared with the 666-donor mean, donors in an Asian-associated ancestry cluster had fewer N-insertions in productive TCRs, according to a later genetic analysis. A further reported finding was that TCR beta sequences accurately predicted the HLA-A and HLA-B alleles for most subjects in the first cohort. It was suggested by the authors that the approach could potentially be generalized to other disease states and immunological phenotypes. Strong co-occurrence of HLA alleles, especially DR and DQ, made assigning TCR associations to individual alleles difficult. A later analysis found that HLA-associated TCR beta chains were more clonally expanded and had lower generation probabilities than equally common non-associated chains. The presence/absence analyses assumed that sequencing depth was roughly uniform across donors, and that assumption may not be true. The 87-base-pair reads could not distinguish some IMGT-functional V segments, including TRBV6-2 and TRBV6-3, so those segments were excluded. Because some donors lacked HLA typing at each locus, the association tests relied only on the typed subset.

The germline V gene encodes CDR1 MRHNA and CDR2 SNTAGT. Trimmed from V: 3 bases; trimmed from J: 4 bases; junction bases lacking a gene match: 5. The cysteine opens and the phenylalanine closes a CDR3 of 16 amino acids. Of the read, only the CDR3 DNA is kept; its 48 bases are in frame from base 1. The library was generated by the immunoSEQ multiplex PCR assay. The multiplex PCR relied on a mix of 60 forward primers for TCR Vbeta segments and 13 reverse primers for TCR Jbeta segments. Amplification of the CDR3 region of rearranged TCR beta genes was performed with a multiplex PCR assay on genomic DNA. The Illumina HiSeq System was used to sequence the amplified TCR beta libraries as 87-base-pair reads. The paper's processing steps were these. In a later analysis, tens of millions of unique TCR beta chains were counted across the approximately 670 repertoires, and roughly 11 million of these chains were shared by at least two donors. A nearest-neighbor algorithm error-corrected the raw reads and collapsed the reads into unique sequences, merging closely related sequences to remove PCR and sequencing errors. To assign V, D and J gene segments, CDR3 sequences were aligned to IMGT reference sequences. For a sequence to be retained, a match of at least six nucleotides to both a V gene segment and a J gene segment was required. Rearrangements were classified as productive when the CDR3 lacked stop codons and remained in frame with V and J, and all other rearrangements were classified as non-productive. CDR3 was defined by IMGT convention, running from the second conserved V-encoded cysteine to the conserved J-encoded phenylalanine. The earlier analysis of about 620 of the donors excluded sequences that lacked an unambiguous match to a single V gene segment. In an earlier analysis of 587 of the donors, V segments were called functional above 56.7% productive rearrangements and were called segregating when the between-donor standard deviation exceeded 5%. A statistical classification framework was developed to diagnose cytomegalovirus status using the catalog of TCR beta chain sequences. V and J gene assignment, in a later analysis, came from comparing TCR nucleotide sequences with IMGT/GENE-DB human TR gene sequences. A later analysis assigned CDR3 sequences and most-parsimonious VDJ recombination scenarios with the TCRdist pipeline. In a later analysis, every TCR beta chain was defined by the combination of its CDR3 amino acid sequence and its V-gene family, and reads without a unique V-gene family were dropped. To address suspected cross-contamination and a sequencing artifact, a later analysis removed roughly 580 highly shared, low-generation-probability nucleotide sequences. For each public chain, a later analysis derived a clonal expansion index from normalized ranks of inferred template counts within each repertoire. In a later analysis, generation probabilities were computed with a VDJ recombination model fitted to out-of-frame rearrangements, and the resulting probabilities were checked against IGoR. In a later analysis, hypergeometric tests were used to score TCR-TCR, TCR-HLA and TCR-CMV co-occurrence, with a repertoire-size bias correction applied to TCR pairs. False discovery rates were estimated in a later analysis by permuting HLA or CMV assignments 20 times. A later analysis grouped co-occurring TCRs with DBSCAN, adding TCRdist sequence similarity when clustering within HLA-allele-positive subsets. Repertoires with fewer than 30,000 or more than 120,000 public chains, plus five repertoires with anomalous nucleotide sharing, were excluded from co-occurrence clustering. TCRdb limited this immuneACCESS table to in-frame rearrangements with V and J called. A share of clones is missing; checked studies link under half to unresolved V genes, and the rest is unexplained. That table gives V, J and clone size, and the DNA gave D and trimming. This sample has about 170,000 clones in its table, and 82% of those were observed once. The ten largest make up approximately 1.4% of the sample.

The cohort consisted of 666 healthy bone marrow donors. Cohort members were all nominally healthy when sampled, although unrecorded immune exposures were likely present. The donor was CMV seropositive and belonged to the group of 250 to 300 seropositive cohort members. A peripheral blood sample was provided by each donor, and peripheral blood mononuclear cells were used for TCR beta sequencing. The Qiagen DNeasy Blood Extraction Kit was used to extract genomic DNA from the blood cell samples. Comment on this clone: Its antigen has not been determined. Per-nucleotide qualities are absent, and no much larger clonotype sits a single base away.

The chain was built from TRBV6-4 and TRBJ2-1; 11 bases in the middle match TRBD2. The clonotype comes from a girl under 18 in good health and CMV-seropositive. The sample taken for sequencing was PBMCs. The DNA sequence is as follows: TGTGCCAGCAGTGAGAAGACTAGCGGGGCTTACAATGAGCAGTTCTTC. The encoded protein is CASSEKTSGAYNEQFF.